This TCR beta chain stems from a study of T cells in Graves' hyperthyroidism and ophthalmopathy (dated by TCRdb to about 2019). About the study as a whole: A discovery cohort of roughly 100 patients, approximately 45 with Graves' ophthalmopathy and more than 55 with stable Graves' hyperthyroidism, was used to find distinguishing TCR V-J signatures. Prospective prediction of ophthalmopathy was tested in an independent validation cohort of fewer than 20 hyperthyroidism patients and some 17 patients who later progressed to ophthalmopathy. The 95 to 100 discovery patients were randomly divided into training and test sets at a 7:3 ratio. Thyroid tissue and blood T-cell repertoires from over 5 Graves' hyperthyroidism patients were also compared in the study. Once sampling was done, hyperthyroidism patients were given methimazole at a starting dose of 30 mg daily, whereas ophthalmopathy patients were given high-dose intravenous methylprednisolone. The paper describes TCR Vbeta CDR3 sequencing of about 140 peripheral blood samples, made up of 43 ophthalmopathy patients, some 80 hyperthyroidism patients and 17 progressor patients. Results the study describes overall, beyond this receptor: In validation, the model predicted progression to ophthalmopathy with 60% to 71% sensitivity and less than 75% specificity, a median of around six months before onset. A 13 V-J signature model separated ophthalmopathy from stable hyperthyroidism, with 87.88% sensitivity and about 81% specificity in cross-validation and 80%/75% in testing. No statistical method was used to fix the sample size in advance, and group allocation was not hidden from the investigators. Most expanded thyroid clonotypes (frequency above 0.001) were also found in blood, which suggests that blood repertoires may mirror thyroid immune responses.

Amplification of TCR beta CDR3 regions was carried out from RNA transcripts. The first round of RT-PCR for the TCR CDR3 was performed with the HTBI primer set and the Qiagen OneStep RT-PCR kit. The libraries were constructed in a second round of multiplex PCR and then size-selected and purified. Paired-end sequencing of the libraries was performed with 100 bp reads on an Illumina HiSeq2000. Concerning the study's data processing: SOAPnuke was used to process the raw data, throwing out any read that contained adapters or uncalled bases, had a mean Phred below 15, or lacked an exact constant-primer or identifier match. High-quality paired reads were merged using COPE v1.2.5, and each unique nucleotide sequence was defined as a clonotype. MiTCR v1.1 was used to align the clonotypes against IMGT TRBV, TRBD and TRBJ reference segments. The analysis included only V-J combinations with a frequency above 0.0001, which together covered around 99% of the repertoires. The TCS score was defined as the ratio of F50 (clonal expansion) to E x V (chaos), calculated using BLOSUM62-based TCRdist between CDR3 peptides within each V-J. Welch's t-statistics and random forest reduced 500 to 650 V-J features to some 14, which were used in a naive Bayes classifier (R e1071). Thyroid-blood repertoire similarity was quantified with the Morisita-Horn index. TCRdb reprocessing: public reads trimmed at Q25 with fastp, clones called with MiXCR, in-frame beta chains kept. Every distinct CDR3 protein forms one entry, paired with its most common genes and DNA. The V and J calls reflect TCRdb's pipeline rather than the authors' work. The sample records roughly 500,000 distinct CDR3 sequences, 35% to 50% of which are singletons. About two fifths of the sample goes to the ten largest clones.

Any patient with an uncontrolled infection, another autoimmune disease, pregnancy or lactation was excluded. Diagnoses were established on the basis of clinical symptoms, serum thyroxine and TRAb, thyroid ultrasound, and orbital computed tomography. Trizol reagent was used to extract total RNA, and RNA quality was then checked on an Agilent 2100 Bioanalyzer. CDR3 length: 14 amino acids, cysteine to phenylalanine. Only the CDR3 portion is preserved as DNA: 42 bases, with reading frame beginning at the first base. Via the germline V gene, CDR1 is WSHSY and CDR2 SAAADI. Deletion took 4 bases off V and 4 bases off J, with a span of 11 bases between the germline ends. In this sample, this clonotype turned up many times. The specificity of this receptor is unknown. It has no much larger one-base neighbor in the sample; base qualities were not kept.

Recombination linked TRBV10-2 to TRBJ1-3, and possibly TRBD1, on 6 matching bases. The sequenced sample consisted of peripheral blood or thyroid tissue (not recorded which). This clonotype was obtained from an adult woman with Graves' disease, either hyperthyroidism or ophthalmopathy (not recorded which). At the DNA level, the sequence is TGCGCCAGCAGTGCGCAGGGGTCCGGAAACACCATATATTTT. It is translated as CASSAQGSGNTIYF.